This section outlines one T cell receptor (beta chain) sequence together with its context. Trimming stripped 1 base from V and 1 base from J, with 11 bases between. Germline V CDR1 and CDR2: MNHNS, SASEGT. The CDR3 loop spans 16 amino acids. As to treatment: around 19 received Ad26.COV2.S at low or high dose, single or two shots; 5 received placebo; per-sample allocation not given. At day 63 after the first vaccine or placebo injection, samples were drawn. Adults aged 18-55 years in Boston included the donor. These data originate in a study of Ad26.COV2.S vaccination and SARS-CoV-2 variants. Study background: It was the COV1001 Ad26.COV2.S trial arm that included the donor. The vaccine Ad26.COV2.S was put into the muscle once, or twice with 56 days between.

TCRdb keeps only in-frame clones here, not all; method: immunoSEQ multiplex PCR. The sample records about 350,000 clones, roughly 90% being singletons. The origin of this receptor is a person aged 18-60 years who received the Ad26.COV2.S COVID-19 vaccine or a placebo. Specimen: peripheral blood, collected in a trial of Ad26.COV2.S vaccine versus placebo. The rearrangement joins TRBV6-1 to TRBJ2-1; D not certain. CDR3 sequence: CASSEVGLNSYNEQFF. As DNA, the CDR3 is TGTGCCAGCAGTGAAGTAGGGCTAAATTCCTACAATGAGCAGTTCTTC.